These T cell receptor beta chains were read from a single sample in a study of immune evolution from preneoplasia to lung adenocarcinoma. Only in-frame clones appear in the TCRdb table, and some are missing; sequencing was by immunoSEQ multiplex PCR. Altogether roughly 10,000 clones are present, 60% to 85% being singletons, with the ten largest covering about 4.2%. The sample was FFPE minimally invasive lung adenocarcinoma tissue. The receptors here all came from a person aged 60-79 years with lung adenocarcinoma. Each CDR3 is given with its conserved first and last residue. A D gene is named only where the DNA matches it firmly. Size is stated for part of the rows, as once, few or many counts, or as a class when the clone is expanded.

abundance: NA; v_gene: TRBV28; j_gene: TRBJ1-5; d_gene: NA; CDR3aa: CASSFLLGSQPQHF; CDR3nt: TGTGCCAGCAGTTTTCTTTTGGGGAGTCAGCCCCAGCATTTT
abundance: NA; v_gene: TRBV7-9; j_gene: TRBJ2-5; d_gene: NA; CDR3aa: CASSFYQDQETQYF; CDR3nt: TGTGCCAGCAGCTTTTACCAGGACCAAGAGACCCAGTACTTC
abundance: NA; v_gene: TRBV11-3; j_gene: TRBJ2-1; d_gene: NA; CDR3aa: CASSKRGQRVYNEQFF; CDR3nt: TGTGCCAGCAGTAAAAGAGGCCAGCGGGTATACAATGAGCAGTTCTTC
abundance: NA; v_gene: TRBV18; j_gene: TRBJ2-1; d_gene: NA; CDR3aa: CASSPSWTGLYNEQFF; CDR3nt: TGTGCCAGCTCACCATCATGGACGGGGTTATACAATGAGCAGTTCTTC
abundance: NA; v_gene: TRBV29-1; j_gene: TRBJ1-1; d_gene: NA; CDR3aa: CSVEMGGRNTEAFF; CDR3nt: TGCAGCGTTGAAATGGGGGGCAGGAACACTGAAGCTTTCTTT
abundance: NA; v_gene: TRBV11-2; j_gene: TRBJ2-3; d_gene: NA; CDR3aa: CASSLGTTFTDTQYF; CDR3nt: TGTGCCAGCAGCTTAGGGACAACTTTCACAGATACGCAGTATTTT
abundance: medium-sized; v_gene: TRBV11-3; j_gene: TRBJ2-2; d_gene: TRBD2; CDR3aa: CASGTSVANTGELFF; CDR3nt: TGTGCCAGTGGGACTAGCGTAGCGAACACCGGGGAGCTGTTTTTT
abundance: few; v_gene: TRBV7-2; j_gene: TRBJ2-7; d_gene: TRBD2; CDR3aa: CASSLASGSIYEQYF; CDR3nt: TGTGCCAGCAGCTTAGCTAGCGGGAGTATCTACGAGCAGTACTTC
abundance: NA; v_gene: TRBV28; j_gene: TRBJ2-2; d_gene: NA; CDR3aa: CASSFYVGGARRDLAGELFF; CDR3nt: TGTGCCAGCAGTTTCTATGTAGGGGGGGCGCGGCGTGATTTGGCCGGGGAGCTGTTTTTT
abundance: NA; v_gene: TRBV7-8; j_gene: TRBJ1-5; d_gene: TRBD1; CDR3aa: CASSLQGASNQPQHF; CDR3nt: TGTGCCAGCAGCTTACAGGGGGCCAGCAATCAGCCCCAGCATTTT
abundance: NA; v_gene: TRBV30; j_gene: TRBJ2-1; d_gene: TRBD1; CDR3aa: CAWSVNTGGEQFF; CDR3nt: TGTGCCTGGAGTGTAAATACAGGGGGAGAGCAGTTCTTC
abundance: NA; v_gene: TRBV4-2; j_gene: TRBJ1-1; d_gene: TRBD1; CDR3aa: CASSPNRQGGENTEAFF; CDR3nt: TGTGCCAGCAGCCCAAACCGACAGGGCGGAGAAAACACTGAAGCTTTCTTT
abundance: few; v_gene: TRBV5-8; j_gene: TRBJ2-7; d_gene: NA; CDR3aa: CASSLRGPFTYEQYF; CDR3nt: TGTGCCAGCAGCTTGAGGGGACCTTTTACCTACGAGCAGTACTTC
abundance: few; v_gene: TRBV9; j_gene: TRBJ2-1; d_gene: TRBD2; CDR3aa: CASSVEGGLAYNEQFF; CDR3nt: TGTGCCAGCAGCGTAGAGGGGGGACTAGCCTACAATGAGCAGTTCTTC
abundance: NA; v_gene: TRBV5-8; j_gene: TRBJ1-3; d_gene: NA; CDR3aa: CASSLEVGNTIYF; CDR3nt: TGTGCCAGCAGCTTAGAAGTCGGAAACACCATATATTTT
abundance: few; v_gene: TRBV15; j_gene: TRBJ2-5; d_gene: TRBD2; CDR3aa: CATSWGGAVETQYF; CDR3nt: TGTGCCACCAGCTGGGGGGGAGCGGTAGAGACCCAGTACTTC
abundance: NA; v_gene: TRBV7-7; j_gene: TRBJ1-1; d_gene: NA; CDR3aa: CASSPGQLMNTEAFF; CDR3nt: TGTGCTAGCAGCCCAGGACAGCTCATGAACACTGAAGCTTTCTTT
abundance: NA; v_gene: TRBV28; j_gene: TRBJ2-1; d_gene: NA; CDR3aa: CASSLQPRAVNEQFF; CDR3nt: TGTGCCAGCAGTTTACAACCCCGGGCCGTCAATGAGCAGTTCTTC
abundance: once; v_gene: TRBV2; j_gene: TRBJ2-4; d_gene: TRBD1; CDR3aa: CARGGTGGVKNIQYF; CDR3nt: TGTGCCAGGGGCGGGACAGGGGGAGTCAAAAACATTCAGTACTTC
abundance: NA; v_gene: TRBV4-3; j_gene: TRBJ1-6; d_gene: NA; CDR3aa: CASSQGQENSPLHF; CDR3nt: TGCGCCAGCAGTCAGGGACAAGAAAATTCACCCCTCCACTTT
abundance: NA; v_gene: TRBV19; j_gene: TRBJ1-1; d_gene: NA; CDR3aa: CASSQGNTEAFF; CDR3nt: TGTGCCAGTAGTCAGGGGAACACTGAAGCTTTCTTT
abundance: NA; v_gene: TRBV28; j_gene: TRBJ2-1; d_gene: NA; CDR3aa: CASSQVYNEQFF; CDR3nt: TGTGCCAGCAGTCAAGTATACAATGAGCAGTTCTTC
abundance: NA; v_gene: TRBV28; j_gene: TRBJ1-5; d_gene: NA; CDR3aa: CASVGDYNNQPQHF; CDR3nt: TGTGCCAGCGTAGGGGATTATAACAATCAGCCCCAGCATTTT
abundance: few; v_gene: TRBV28; j_gene: TRBJ2-7; d_gene: NA; CDR3aa: CASKAGTPSPEQYF; CDR3nt: TGTGCCAGCAAAGCCGGGACCCCGAGCCCCGAGCAGTACTTC
abundance: NA; v_gene: TRBV5-4; j_gene: TRBJ1-1; d_gene: NA; CDR3aa: CASSQGTEAFF; CDR3nt: TGTGCCAGCAGCCAGGGCACTGAAGCTTTCTTT
abundance: NA; v_gene: TRBV5-6; j_gene: TRBJ2-7; d_gene: TRBD2; CDR3aa: CASSPSSGGPYEQYF; CDR3nt: TGTGCCAGCAGCCCCTCTAGCGGGGGTCCCTACGAGCAGTACTTC
abundance: NA; v_gene: TRBV6-6; j_gene: TRBJ1-3; d_gene: NA; CDR3aa: CASSSLSGGAGNTIYF; CDR3nt: TGTGCCAGCAGTTCTCTATCTGGGGGGGCTGGAAACACCATATATTTT
abundance: NA; v_gene: TRBV9; j_gene: TRBJ2-5; d_gene: TRBD2; CDR3aa: CASSVAPSGSTQETQYF; CDR3nt: TGTGCCAGCAGCGTAGCTCCTAGCGGGAGTACCCAAGAGACCCAGTACTTC
abundance: few; v_gene: TRBV27; j_gene: TRBJ2-7; d_gene: TRBD1; CDR3aa: CASSRTGEVYEQYF; CDR3nt: TGTGCCAGCAGCCGGACAGGGGAGGTGTACGAGCAGTACTTC
abundance: NA; v_gene: TRBV19; j_gene: TRBJ1-5; d_gene: TRBD1; CDR3aa: CASTKSLDRVGRTQPQHF; CDR3nt: TGTGCCAGTACCAAAAGCTTAGACAGGGTAGGCAGGACCCAGCCCCAGCATTTT
abundance: NA; v_gene: TRBV6-1; j_gene: TRBJ1-5; d_gene: TRBD1; CDR3aa: CASNPGQGNNQPQHF; CDR3nt: TGTGCCAGCAATCCGGGACAGGGCAACAATCAGCCCCAGCATTTT
abundance: NA; v_gene: TRBV6-4; j_gene: TRBJ2-1; d_gene: TRBD2; CDR3aa: CASSALAGGHEQFF; CDR3nt: TGTGCCAGCAGTGCGCTAGCGGGGGGACATGAGCAGTTCTTC
abundance: few; v_gene: TRBV7-8; j_gene: TRBJ1-2; d_gene: NA; CDR3aa: CASSSRVDYGYTF; CDR3nt: TGTGCCAGCAGCTCCAGGGTCGACTATGGCTACACCTTC
abundance: NA; v_gene: TRBV19; j_gene: TRBJ1-4; d_gene: NA; CDR3aa: CASVPTSRTDQLFF; CDR3nt: TGTGCCAGTGTACCGACATCGCGGACGGACCAACTGTTTTTT
abundance: few; v_gene: TRBV7-9; j_gene: TRBJ1-4; d_gene: TRBD1; CDR3aa: CASSRGTAEKLFF; CDR3nt: TGTGCCAGCAGCAGAGGGACAGCCGAAAAACTGTTTTTT
abundance: NA; v_gene: TRBV30; j_gene: TRBJ1-6; d_gene: NA; CDR3aa: CAWNRDSPLHF; CDR3nt: TGTGCCTGGAACAGGGATTCACCCCTCCACTTT
abundance: NA; v_gene: TRBV23-1; j_gene: TRBJ1-1; d_gene: NA; CDR3aa: CASLSPQGGGTEAFF; CDR3nt: TGCGCCAGCCTTTCACCGCAGGGTGGGGGGACTGAAGCTTTCTTT
abundance: NA; v_gene: TRBV28; j_gene: TRBJ2-5; d_gene: NA; CDR3aa: CASSPWQETQYF; CDR3nt: TGTGCCAGCAGCCCCTGGCAAGAGACCCAGTACTTC
abundance: NA; v_gene: TRBV7-3; j_gene: TRBJ2-1; d_gene: NA; CDR3aa: CASSSPFANEQFF; CDR3nt: TGTGCCAGCAGCTCCCCCTTTGCGAATGAGCAGTTCTTC
abundance: NA; v_gene: TRBV27; j_gene: TRBJ2-2; d_gene: NA; CDR3aa: CASSSLGRGTGELFF; CDR3nt: TGTGCCAGCAGTTCACTCGGGCGCGGCACCGGGGAGCTGTTTTTT
abundance: NA; v_gene: TRBV11-2; j_gene: TRBJ2-1; d_gene: TRBD2; CDR3aa: CASSSTGGGAWFNFF; CDR3nt: TGTGCCAGCAGCTCGACCGGCGGGGGGGCCTGGTTCAACTTCTTC
abundance: NA; v_gene: TRBV19; j_gene: TRBJ1-6; d_gene: NA; CDR3aa: CASRPTRRMGSPLHF; CDR3nt: TGTGCCAGTAGACCGACACGCAGGATGGGTTCACCCCTCCACTTT
abundance: NA; v_gene: TRBV7-9; j_gene: TRBJ1-3; d_gene: NA; CDR3aa: CASSRDGGISGNTIYF; CDR3nt: TGTGCCAGCAGCCGAGATGGGGGAATCTCTGGAAACACCATATATTTT
abundance: NA; v_gene: TRBV28; j_gene: TRBJ1-1; d_gene: NA; CDR3aa: CASSLLVGPATEAFF; CDR3nt: TGTGCCAGCAGTTTATTGGTGGGTCCAGCTACTGAAGCTTTCTTT
abundance: NA; v_gene: TRBV5-4; j_gene: TRBJ2-7; d_gene: NA; CDR3aa: CASNPGLNTYEQYF; CDR3nt: TGTGCCAGCAACCCGGGCCTAAATACCTACGAGCAGTACTTC
abundance: NA; v_gene: TRBV18; j_gene: TRBJ1-1; d_gene: NA; CDR3aa: CASSLERNTEAFF; CDR3nt: TGTGCCAGCTCACTCGAACGGAACACTGAAGCTTTCTTT
abundance: NA; v_gene: TRBV18; j_gene: TRBJ2-7; d_gene: NA; CDR3aa: CASSPATPEKSSYEQYF; CDR3nt: TGTGCCAGCTCACCAGCGACACCTGAGAAAAGCTCCTACGAGCAGTACTTC
abundance: NA; v_gene: TRBV27; j_gene: TRBJ1-5; d_gene: NA; CDR3aa: CASRATNGLYQPQHF; CDR3nt: TGTGCCAGCAGGGCGACAAATGGCCTTTATCAGCCCCAGCATTTT
abundance: NA; v_gene: TRBV7-3; j_gene: TRBJ2-7; d_gene: TRBD2; CDR3aa: CASSLTSGPAYEQYF; CDR3nt: TGTGCCAGCAGCTTAACTAGCGGGCCTGCCTACGAGCAGTACTTC
abundance: NA; v_gene: TRBV5-4; j_gene: TRBJ2-1; d_gene: NA; CDR3aa: CASSLALTGIEQFF; CDR3nt: TGTGCCAGCAGCTTGGCACTTACAGGTATTGAGCAGTTCTTC
abundance: few; v_gene: TRBV10-3; j_gene: TRBJ2-7; d_gene: NA; CDR3aa: CAISDPGAEYEQYF; CDR3nt: TGTGCCATCAGTGATCCGGGGGCGGAGTACGAGCAGTACTTC
abundance: NA; v_gene: TRBV10-3; j_gene: TRBJ2-4; d_gene: NA; CDR3aa: CATKVGLAKNIQYF; CDR3nt: TGTGCCACAAAAGTAGGGTTAGCCAAAAACATTCAGTACTTC